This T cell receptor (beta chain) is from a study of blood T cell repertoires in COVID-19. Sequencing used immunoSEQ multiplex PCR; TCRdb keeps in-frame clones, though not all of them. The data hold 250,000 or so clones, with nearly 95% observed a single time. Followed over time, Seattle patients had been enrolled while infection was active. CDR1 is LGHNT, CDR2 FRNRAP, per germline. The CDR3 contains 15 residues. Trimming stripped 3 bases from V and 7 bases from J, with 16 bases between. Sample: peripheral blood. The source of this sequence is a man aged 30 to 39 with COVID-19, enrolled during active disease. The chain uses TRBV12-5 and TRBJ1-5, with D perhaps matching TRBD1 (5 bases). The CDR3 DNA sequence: TGTGCTAGTGGTTTAACCCCCAGGGCCCCACAGCCCCAGCATTTT. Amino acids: CASGLTPRAPQPQHF.